The next 10 T cell receptor beta chains were all read from a single sample in a study of radiation and T cells in renal cell carcinoma. Time point described: baseline pretreatment blood. Described treatment: 15 Gy SBRT to primary tumor, nephrectomy 4 weeks later. Generated by immunoSEQ multiplex PCR, the TCRdb table keeps only in-frame clones and is missing some. Here the sample spans 150,000 or so clones, about 85% being singletons. This sample comprised blood, obtained from a patient whose treatment included radiotherapy and nephrectomy. The receptors here all came from a woman in her seventies with renal cell carcinoma.

This clone turned up a few times. The genes are TRBV28 and TRBJ2-7; D gene uncertain. The CDR3 extends over 13 amino acids. Germline CDR1 MDHEN, CDR2 SYDVKM. V was shortened by 8 bases and J by 2 bases, with 13 bases between the two germline ends. CDR3 coding DNA: TGTGCCAGCGGAGTGGGAAGGGCCTACGAGCAGTACTTC. It codes for CASGVGRAYEQYF.

This sequence joins TRBV12-5 and TRBJ1-6; tentatively, D is TRBD1 (6 bases). There are 12 residues in the CDR3. Germline-derived CDR1 and CDR2 are LGHNT and FRNRAP. Trimming removed 7 bases from V and 11 bases from J, with 12 bases in between. This CDR3 is CASARDTPPLHF. Written as DNA, the CDR3 is TGTGCTAGTGCCCGGGACACCCCACCCCTCCACTTT.

This chain connects TRBV5-4 to TRBJ1-2, with no clear D. V shed 3 bases and J shed 5 bases, with 14 bases lying between them. Germline V CDR1 and CDR2: SGHNT, YYREEE (reference sequence). The CDR3 contains 14 residues. CDR3 protein: CASSYPQETYGYTF. The DNA of the CDR3 is TGTGCCAGCAGCTACCCCCAGGAGACGTATGGCTACACCTTC.

CDR3 amino acids: CASSSTRGRNEQFF. DNA of the CDR3: TGTGCCAGCAGTTCAACACGGGGAAGGAATGAGCAGTTCTTC. The chain employs TRBV6-5 and TRBJ2-1; possibly TRBD2 for D (5 bases). Germline-derived CDR1 and CDR2 are MNHEY and SVGAGI. V dropped 4 bases and J dropped 7 bases, with 14 bases sitting between them. The CDR3 contains 14 residues.

This chain links TRBV7-9 with TRBJ2-2, with D perhaps TRBD2 (7 bases). The CDR3 extends over 14 amino acids. Germline lookup yields CDR1 SEHNR and CDR2 FQNEAQ (reference sequence). Deletions cut 5 bases from V and 5 bases from J, with 12 bases between. The CDR3 bases are TGTGCCAGCAGCCTTGCGGGGGCAACCGGGGAGCTGTTTTTT. This encodes CASSLAGATGELFF.

The rearrangement uses TRBV5-6 and TRBJ1-2; 8 bases are a match to TRBD1. With V trimmed by 4 bases and J by 3 bases, 8 bases remained unmatched. CDR3 length equals 15 residues. Germline V gene lookup returns CDR1 SGHDT and CDR2 YYEEEE. CDR3 sequence (DNA): TGTGCCAGCAGCCAAGCAGGGGGCACCGACTATGGCTACACCTTC. Protein: CASSQAGGTDYGYTF. The full variable domain, in which reference TRBV5-6 and TRBJ1-2 provide the parts outside the CDR3, is DAGVTQSPTHLIKTRGQQVTLRCSPKSGHDTVSWYQQALGQGPQFIFQYYEEEERQRGNFPDRFSGHQFPNYSSELNVNALLLGDSALYLCASSQAGGTDYGYTFGSGTRLTVV.

The CDR3 loop reads CARSLAPRDRERPYEQYF. CDR3 bases: TGTGCCAGAAGCTTGGCCCCCCGGGACAGGGAGAGACCCTACGAGCAGTACTTC. The rearrangement uses TRBV5-3 and TRBJ2-7, with 9 bases lining up with TRBD1. TRBV5-3 is identified as an open reading frame with a role that is uncertain. The J segment lost 2 bases and the V segment lost 0 bases, leaving 12 bases of the junction unmatched. CDR3 length: 18 amino acids.

This clone was found once. The chain joins TRBV30 to TRBJ2-1; TRBD2 aligns across 10 bases. Germline trimming cut 3 bases from V and 9 bases from J; bases unmatched to any gene: 8. This CDR3 has 14 amino acids. Germline-derived CDR1 and CDR2 are GTSNPN and SVGIG (reference sequence). The CDR3 loop reads CAWRTSGAHPEQFF. CDR3 DNA sequence: TGTGCCTGGAGAACTAGCGGGGCCCACCCTGAGCAGTTCTTC. Full variable domain (remainder filled in from reference TRBV30 and TRBJ2-1): SQTIHQWPATLVQPVGSPLSLECTVEGTSNPNLYWYRQAAGRGLQLLFYSVGIGQISSEVPQNLSASRPQDRQFILSSKKLLLSDSGFYLCAWRTSGAHPEQFFGPGTRLTVL.

The rearrangement uses TRBV6-4 and TRBJ2-5, with 8 bases fitting TRBD2. V gave up 10 bases and J gave up 2 bases; unmatched junction bases: 18. The CDR3 consists of 17 residues. Germline lookup yields CDR1 MRHNA and CDR2 SNTAGT. CDR3: CATEIKPGLEEQETQYF. The CDR3 DNA sequence: TGTGCCACCGAAATAAAACCGGGACTAGAGGAACAAGAGACCCAGTACTTC.

The J gene is TRBJ2-2, the V gene TRBV6-1; TRBD2 matches 8 bases. Germline V lookup: CDR1 MNHNS, CDR2 SASEGT. J was trimmed by 7 bases and V by 2 bases; bases with no gene match: 6. The CDR3 consists of 15 residues. The CDR3, as DNA: TGTGCCAGCAGTGAACGAGCGGGGGCAAACGGGGAGCTGTTTTTT. Translated: CASSERAGANGELFF.